This passage covers 22 T cell receptor beta chains from one sample sequenced in a study of regulatory T cells in long-lasting Graves disease. Construction of the TCR beta libraries employed iRepertoire HTBI primers in conjunction with Arm-PCR of CDR3 regions. TCRdb reprocessed the multiplex PCR reads via MiXCR and lists one record per CDR3 protein. The sample lists approximately 360,000 distinct CDR3 sequences; around 11% were seen once. Time point specified: newly diagnosed GD, antithyroid drugs for less than 3 months. There was RNA extracted from PBMCs, and the TCR library was made from it. This sample was also put to use in a study of T cells in Graves' hyperthyroidism and ophthalmopathy.

This material consisted of peripheral blood mononuclear cells (PBMCs), taken at new diagnosis, from a patient treated with antithyroid drugs. Receptor source: a woman aged 18-29 years with Graves disease.

This clonotype appeared a few times. This CDR3 reads CASSPIGSEWYEQYF. Here the CDR3 DNA reads TGTGCCAGCAGCCCCATTGGCTCCGAATGGTACGAGCAGTACTTC. The chain uses TRBV7-9 and TRBJ2-7; no clear D gene. The germline V gene encodes CDR1 SEHNR and CDR2 FQNEAQ (reference sequence). The CDR3 is 15 residues long. V lost 5 bases to trimming and J lost 4 bases, with 18 bases between them.

This clonotype was detected ten times or more. The rearrangement joins TRBV20-1 to TRBJ2-3; TRBD2 matches 10 bases. Trimming at V came to 1 base and at J to 6 bases, leaving 7 bases not matched to a gene. The CDR3 totals 15 residues. Germline assignment: CDR1 DFQATT and CDR2 SNEGSKA (reference sequence). The DNA for the CDR3 is TGCAGTGCTAGAGGTCTTTGGGGACTAGCGGATACGCAGTATTTT. It codes for CSARGLWGLADTQYF.

The chain uses TRBV19 and TRBJ2-3; D unresolved. This CDR3 spans 14 amino acids. V dropped 1 base and J dropped 0 bases, with 5 bases sitting between them. Germline assignment: CDR1 LNHDA and CDR2 SQIVND (reference sequence). The CDR3 DNA sequence: TGTGCCAGTAGTATAGGGGTCAGCACAGATACGCAGTATTTT. It encodes CASSIGVSTDTQYF.

This clonotype has ten or more counts. This chain uses TRBV7-8 with TRBJ2-5, with a weak D call TRBD2 (6 bases). The CDR3 covers 14 residues. V lost 5 bases, J lost 2 bases, and 12 bases lay in between. CDR1 and CDR2 from the germline V gene are SGHVS and FQNEAQ. For the CDR3, the DNA is TGTGCCAGCAGCATGGGACTGTTTCAAGAGACCCAGTACTTC. It yields the protein CASSMGLFQETQYF.

There are many counts of this clonotype. The V gene is TRBV12-3 or TRBV12-4, the J gene TRBJ1-3; 9 bases agree with TRBD1. Germline trimming cut 6 bases from V and 0 bases from J; bases unmatched to any gene: 12. CDR3 length: 18 residues. The DNA for the CDR3 is TGTGCCAGCAGCTCCGGGACAGGGCACATCCACTCTGGAAACACCATATATTTT. Amino acid sequence: CASSSGTGHIHSGNTIYF.

This clonotype was detected a few times. The chain uses TRBV6-1 and TRBJ1-1; TRBD1 might be the D (5 bases). The V end lost 1 base, the J end lost 11 bases, and 23 bases lay between the germline ends. Germline V lookup: CDR1 MNHNS, CDR2 SASEGT. The CDR3 spans 16 residues. CDR3 DNA sequence: TGTGCCAGCAGTGAAGAATGGGTTCTCGGACATCAAGGGGCTTTCTTT. Its protein is CASSEEWVLGHQGAFF.

In its sample, this clonotype was seen many times. CDR3 nucleotide sequence: TGTGCCAGCAGTTCGTATACCGGACTAGCCCCGGGACTAGCCAAAAACATTCAGTACTTC. This gives the protein CASSSYTGLAPGLAKNIQYF. The gene calls are TRBV6-9 and TRBJ2-4; 8 nucleotides agree with TRBD2. Germline lookup yields CDR1 MNHGY and CDR2 SVAAGI. The CDR3 totals 20 residues. Trimming at V came to 4 bases and at J to 0 bases, leaving 17 bases not matched to a gene.

This clonotype was seen only a few times. The J gene is TRBJ2-2, the V gene TRBV20-1; either TRBD1 or TRBD2 may supply D (5 bases each). The germline CDR1 and CDR2 sequences are DFQATT and SNEGSKA (reference sequence). The CDR3 is made up of 11 amino acids. V was shortened by 8 bases and J by 7 bases, with 11 bases between the two germline ends. CDR3 in amino acids: CSSRDGGELFF. The CDR3 DNA follows: TGCAGTTCAAGGGACGGCGGGGAGCTGTTTTTT.

This clonotype was seen ten or more times. This chain uses TRBV9 with TRBJ1-2, with TRBD1 as a possible D gene (6 bases). In germline, CDR1 is SGDLS, CDR2 YYNGEE. V was cut by 2 bases and J by 4 bases, with 15 bases left in between. This CDR3 contains 15 residues. DNA for the CDR3: TGTGCCAGCAGCGTCCGGGACGGGGACATCTATGGCTACACCTTC. It specifies CASSVRDGDIYGYTF. Full variable domain (rest looked up from reference TRBV9 and TRBJ1-2): DSGVTQTPKHLITATGQRVTLRCSPRSGDLSVYWYQQSLDQGLQFLIQYYNGEERAKGNILERFSAQQFPDLHSELNLSSLELGDSALYFCASSVRDGDIYGYTFGSGTRLTVV.

There are many counts of this clonotype. The chain carries TRBV11-2 and TRBJ2-7; D may be TRBD2 (6 bases). V shed 6 bases and J shed 4 bases, with 19 bases lying between them. Germline V CDR1 and CDR2: SGHAT, FQNNGV. This CDR3 is 15 amino acids long. DNA for the CDR3: TGTGCCAGCAGTCCCCTGAGGACTATTGATTACGAGCAGTACTTC. This gives the protein CASSPLRTIDYEQYF.

This clonotype occurred a few times. The J gene is TRBJ2-1, the V gene TRBV5-1; D could derive from TRBD1 or TRBD2 (6 bases each). Deletions cut 7 bases from V and 9 bases from J, with 8 bases between. In germline, CDR1 is SGHRS, CDR2 YFSETQ. The CDR3 contains 10 residues. The chain's CDR3 is CASGGLEQFF. CDR3 DNA sequence: TGCGCCAGCGGGGGGCTTGAGCAGTTCTTC.

This clonotype showed up just a few times. The genes are TRBV19 and TRBJ2-2; the match to TRBD2 covers 13 bases. V lost 0 bases to trimming and J lost 4 bases; unmatched junction nucleotides: 5. Germline lookup yields CDR1 LNHDA and CDR2 SQIVND (reference sequence). This CDR3 is 18 amino acids long. CDR3 region: CASSIDEGLAGSTGELFF. Written as DNA, the CDR3 is TGTGCCAGTAGTATAGACGAGGGACTAGCGGGAAGCACCGGGGAGCTGTTTTTT.

The genes are TRBV7-3 and TRBJ1-1, with TRBD1 identical over 7 bases. This CDR3 is 13 amino acids long. With V trimmed by 2 bases and J by 6 bases, 3 bases remained unmatched. The V gene's germline CDR1 is SGHTA and CDR2 FQGTGA. CDR3 region: CASSLYRGAEAFF. CDR3 bases: TGTGCCAGCAGCTTATACAGGGGCGCTGAAGCTTTCTTT.

This clonotype was found many times. This chain uses TRBV20-1 with TRBJ2-3; 11 positions agree with TRBD2. Germline V gives CDR1 DFQATT, CDR2 SNEGSKA (reference sequence). The CDR3 consists of 14 residues. With 6 bases clipped from V and 4 bases from J, the junction kept 6 bases outside the gene matches. The CDR3 here is CSATSGGTADTQYF. CDR3 in DNA: TGCAGTGCCACTAGCGGGGGTACGGCAGATACGCAGTATTTT.

This clonotype has ten or more counts. The chain joins TRBV20-1 to TRBJ2-3, with 8 bases that match TRBD2. CDR3 size: 13 residues. CDR1 DFQATT and CDR2 SNEGSKA come from the germline V gene (reference sequence). The junction had 6 bases not matched to a gene; V was cut back by 6 bases and J by 4 bases. The CDR3 spells CSATGTRADTQYF. For the CDR3, the DNA is TGCAGTGCAACCGGGACTAGAGCAGATACGCAGTATTTT.

In its sample, this clonotype was seen many times. The chain is built from TRBV12-3 or TRBV12-4 and TRBJ2-5; D not resolved. Deletions cut 2 bases from V and 4 bases from J, with 8 bases between. The CDR3 is 13 residues long. CDR3 region: CASSLSPAETQYF. The CDR3 DNA is TGTGCCAGCAGTTTAAGCCCGGCAGAGACCCAGTACTTC.

V is TRBV25-1 and J is TRBJ2-5; D is unclear. Germline V gene data show CDR1 as MGHDK and CDR2 as SYGVNS. CDR3 size: 13 residues. Trimming stripped 5 bases from V and 13 bases from J, with 20 bases between. This chain's CDR3 is CASSIGTKHGRYF. The DNA of the CDR3 is TGTGCCAGCAGTATAGGAACCAAACATGGGCGGTACTTC.

This clonotype was detected ten times or more. The chain has TRBV11-3 and TRBJ2-1; D call uncertain. The CDR3 contains 14 residues. The germline V gene encodes CDR1 SGHNT and CDR2 YENEEA. V was trimmed by 3 bases and J by 6 bases, leaving 12 bases between them. CDR3 loop: CASSFRSWGNEQFF. CDR3 coding DNA: TGTGCCAGCAGCTTCAGAAGCTGGGGCAATGAGCAGTTCTTC.

This clonotype was observed many times. This chain joins TRBV28 and TRBJ1-5; D is possibly TRBD1 (5 bases). The CDR3 has 13 amino acids. V lost 5 bases and J 2 bases, leaving 7 bases between the germline ends. Per the germline V gene, CDR1 is MDHEN and CDR2 is SYDVKM. The CDR3 region has the DNA TGTGCCAGCAGTGTACAGGGCAATCAGCCCCAGCATTTT. This sequence encodes CASSVQGNQPQHF.

This clonotype appeared many times. The V call is TRBV7-2, the J call TRBJ1-2; TRBD1 agrees at 11 bases. The CDR3 length is 17 residues. CDR1 is SGHTA and CDR2 is FQGNSA in the germline V gene. J lost 4 bases, V lost 3 bases, and 10 bases had no gene match. DNA for the CDR3: TGTGCCAGCAGCTTTAGTGGGACAGGGGGGCGCTTCTATGGCTACACCTTC. This encodes CASSFSGTGGRFYGYTF. Looking up the rest from reference TRBV7-2 and TRBJ1-2 gives the full variable domain: GAGVSQSPSNKVTEKGKDVELRCDPISGHTALYWYRQSLGQGLEFLIYFQGNSAPDKSGLPSDRFSAERTGGSVSTLTIQRTQQEDSAVYLCASSFSGTGGRFYGYTFGSGTRLTVV.

The chain couples TRBV6-1 to TRBJ2-3, with D perhaps TRBD2 (5 bases). CDR1 is MNHNS, CDR2 SASEGT, per germline. The CDR3 totals 16 residues. The V end lost 5 bases, the J end lost 3 bases, and 18 bases lay between the germline ends. CDR3 region: CASSPTGFLGTDTQYF. The CDR3 region has the DNA TGTGCCAGCAGTCCTACGGGGTTCTTAGGGACAGATACGCAGTATTTT.

As regards this clonotype: Since a much larger clone is just one base distant, this may be a read error. This rearrangement joins TRBV6-1 to TRBJ2-7; 10 nucleotides match TRBD2. Germline V gene sequence: CDR1 MNHNS, CDR2 SASEGT. The CDR3 runs 14 residues. The trim removed 8 bases at V and 2 bases at J, leaving 6 bases unmatched. The CDR3 sequence: CASGRTSGTYEQYF. CDR3 bases: TGTGCCAGCGGGAGGACTAGCGGTACCTACGAGCAGTACTTC.